The 2 T cell receptor beta chains reported below all come from one sample, sequenced in a study of shared clonotypes between healthy human individuals. Assay used: immunoSEQ multiplex PCR; TCRdb lists only in-frame clones, some missing. The table shows about 2.3 million clones, with about 90% occurring only once. Specimen: naive CD4+ T cells from PBMCs. Subset specified: CD45RA+ positively selected. All receptors come from a young man in good health. Some clones in this sample may be carry-over from other donors' samples.

The chain couples TRBV6-6 to TRBJ1-2; TRBD1 aligns across 9 bases. The germline gives CDR1 MNHNY, CDR2 SVGAGI (reference sequence). The CDR3 totals 13 residues. The J segment lost 5 bases and the V segment lost 6 bases, leaving 4 bases of the junction unmatched. The CDR3 nucleotides read TGTGCCAGCAGATCCGGGACAGGGTATGGCTACACCTTC. Translating it yields CASRSGTGYGYTF.

This clone came up once. The rearrangement uses TRBV29-1 and TRBJ2-7; a possible D gene is TRBD2 (5 bases). CDR3 length: 14 residues. The germline V gene has CDR1 SQVTM and CDR2 ANQGSEA. With 4 bases removed from V and 9 bases from J, the gap between germline ends came to 22 bases. The CDR3 region has the DNA TGCAGCGTTGGCTCCCGTTGGGAGCCTTGGGGGCAGTACTTC. Encoded protein: CSVGSRWEPWGQYF.